This T cell receptor (beta chain) was sequenced during a study of blood T cell repertoires in COVID-19. This clone appeared many times. TCRdb's table, derived via immunoSEQ multiplex PCR, lists solely in-frame clones and lacks some. The table records 150,000 to 200,000 clones, around 81% of them present only once. Trimming cost V 6 bases and J 11 bases; bases outside gene matches: 14. Germline V gives CDR1 MNHEY, CDR2 SVGEGT. CDR3 length: 15 residues. This receptor was obtained from a human donor with acute or convalescent COVID-19. The donor label of this sample is uncertain. The sequencing sample was made of peripheral blood. The rearrangement uses TRBV6-2 or TRBV6-3 and TRBJ1-4, with 8 bases that match TRBD1. The DNA of the CDR3 is TGTGCCAGCAGCAACCCTTACAGGGGGAGAGGGAAACTGTTTTTT. This gives the protein CASSNPYRGRGKLFF.